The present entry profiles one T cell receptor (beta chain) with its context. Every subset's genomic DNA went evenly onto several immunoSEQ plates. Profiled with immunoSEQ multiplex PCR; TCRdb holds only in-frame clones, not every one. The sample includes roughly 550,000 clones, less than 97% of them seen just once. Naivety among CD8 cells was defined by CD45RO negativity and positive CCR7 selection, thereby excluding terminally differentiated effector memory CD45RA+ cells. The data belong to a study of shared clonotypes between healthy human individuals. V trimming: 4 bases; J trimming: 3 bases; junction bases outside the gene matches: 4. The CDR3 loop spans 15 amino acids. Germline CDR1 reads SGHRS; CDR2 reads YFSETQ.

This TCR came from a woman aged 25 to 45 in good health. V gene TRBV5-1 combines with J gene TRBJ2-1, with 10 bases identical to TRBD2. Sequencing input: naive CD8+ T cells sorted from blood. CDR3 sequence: CASSPLAGVYNEQFF. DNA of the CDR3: TGCGCCAGCAGCCCCCTAGCGGGGGTCTACAATGAGCAGTTCTTC.